The clone carrying this T cell receptor (beta chain) has at least ten counts. Its target is not known. This entry belongs to a study of read filtering for tumor transcriptome and immune sequencing. Study-wide context: Patients were 17 male and about 15 female, mean age approximately 70 years, range about 47 to 85. Per sample, TCR-region reads ranged about 4.05 to 10.27 million by IR-seq, 85 to 1273 by RNA-seq. General study findings and limits: Correlation between methods rose after single-read clonotypes were removed.

This library used roughly 400 ng RNA and molecular barcoded adaptors spanning alpha/delta and beta/gamma chains. TCRdb re-derived calls from the reads in MiXCR, one entry per CDR3 protein. The sample comprises approximately 90,000 distinct CDR3 sequences, around an eighth of which are singletons, and 14% to 15% rests with the top ten. Sampling of bone marrow took place during active disease in every patient. Losses at the gene ends were 7 bases for V and 0 bases for J; bases not matched to a gene: 8. This CDR3 has 15 residues. CDR1 is SEHNR and CDR2 is FQNEAQ in the germline V gene (reference sequence).

This rearrangement joins TRBV7-9 to TRBJ1-1; 7 bases agree with TRBD1. This clonotype was obtained from a donor at least 40 years old with multiple myeloma. Source material: a population of CD138-negative cells sorted from bone marrow. In DNA, the CDR3 is TGTGCCAGCACCCACGGTGACAGGGTGAACACTGAAGCTTTCTTT. It specifies CASTHGDRVNTEAFF.